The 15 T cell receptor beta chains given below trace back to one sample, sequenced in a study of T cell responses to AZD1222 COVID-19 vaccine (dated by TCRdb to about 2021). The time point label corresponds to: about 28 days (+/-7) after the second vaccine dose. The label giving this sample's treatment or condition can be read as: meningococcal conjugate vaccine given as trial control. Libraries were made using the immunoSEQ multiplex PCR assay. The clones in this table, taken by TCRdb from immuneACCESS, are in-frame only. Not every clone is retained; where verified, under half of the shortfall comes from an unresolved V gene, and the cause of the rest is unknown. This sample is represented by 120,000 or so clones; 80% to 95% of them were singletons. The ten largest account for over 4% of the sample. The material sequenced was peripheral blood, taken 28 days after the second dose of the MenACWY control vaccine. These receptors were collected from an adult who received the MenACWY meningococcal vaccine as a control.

CDR3: CASRMALQPQHF. The CDR3 bases are TGTGCCAGCAGGATGGCGTTGCAGCCCCAGCATTTT. The J gene is TRBJ1-5, the V gene TRBV28; D ambiguous. The germline gives CDR1 MDHEN, CDR2 SYDVKM. This CDR3 contains 12 residues. The V and J ends lost 6 bases and 7 bases respectively, with 10 bases between them.

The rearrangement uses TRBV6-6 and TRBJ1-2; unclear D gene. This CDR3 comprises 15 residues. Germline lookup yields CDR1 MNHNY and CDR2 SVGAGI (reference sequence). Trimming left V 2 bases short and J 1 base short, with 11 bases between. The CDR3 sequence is CASSYVAEFNYGYTF. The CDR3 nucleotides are TGTGCCAGCAGTTACGTGGCAGAATTTAACTATGGCTACACCTTC.

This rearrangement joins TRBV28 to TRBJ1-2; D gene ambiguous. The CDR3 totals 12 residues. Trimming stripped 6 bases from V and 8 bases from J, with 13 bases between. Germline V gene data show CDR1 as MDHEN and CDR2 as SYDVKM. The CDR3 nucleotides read TGTGCCAGCAGGAACTCAGGCGGGGGCTACACCTTC. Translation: CASRNSGGGYTF.

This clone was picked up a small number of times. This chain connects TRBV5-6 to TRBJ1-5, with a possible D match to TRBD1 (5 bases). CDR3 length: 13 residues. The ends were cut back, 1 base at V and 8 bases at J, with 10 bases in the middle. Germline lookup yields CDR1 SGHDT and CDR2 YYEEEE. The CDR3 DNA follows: TGTGCCAGCAGCTTGACAGGTACTGAGCCCCAGCATTTT. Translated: CASSLTGTEPQHF.

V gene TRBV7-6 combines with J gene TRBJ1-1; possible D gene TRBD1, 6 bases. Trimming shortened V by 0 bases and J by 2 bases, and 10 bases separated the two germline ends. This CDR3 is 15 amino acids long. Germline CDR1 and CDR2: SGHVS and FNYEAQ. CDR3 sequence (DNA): TGTGCCAGCAGCTTAGCCATGGGGGGCAACACTGAAGCTTTCTTT. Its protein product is CASSLAMGGNTEAFF.

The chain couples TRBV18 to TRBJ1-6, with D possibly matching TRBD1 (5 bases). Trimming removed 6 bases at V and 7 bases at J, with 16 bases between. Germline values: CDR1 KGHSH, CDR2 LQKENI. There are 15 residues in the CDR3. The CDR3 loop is CASSPVGRENSPLHF. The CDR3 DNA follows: TGTGCCAGCTCCCCGGTAGGCAGGGAGAATTCACCCCTCCACTTT.

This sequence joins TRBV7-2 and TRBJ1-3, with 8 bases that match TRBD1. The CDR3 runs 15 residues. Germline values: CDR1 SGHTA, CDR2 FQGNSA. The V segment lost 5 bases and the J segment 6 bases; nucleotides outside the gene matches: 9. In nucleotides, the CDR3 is TGTGCCAGCAGCCCCGACAGGGGTCGGACAAACACCATATATTTT. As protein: CASSPDRGRTNTIYF.

DNA for the CDR3: TGTGCCAGCTCAGCCGGGACAGATGAAGCTTTCTTT. It encodes CASSAGTDEAFF. V usage is TRBV18 and J usage is TRBJ1-1; 7 bases map to TRBD1. Trimming removed 5 bases from V and 7 bases from J; junction bases left unmatched: 4. Germline loops: CDR1 KGHSH, CDR2 LQKENI. The CDR3 runs to 12 residues.

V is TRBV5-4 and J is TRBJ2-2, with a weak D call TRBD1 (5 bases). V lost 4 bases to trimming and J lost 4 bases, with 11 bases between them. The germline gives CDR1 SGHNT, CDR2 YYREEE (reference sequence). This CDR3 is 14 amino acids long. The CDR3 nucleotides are TGTGCCAGCAGCAACTCCAGGGTCACCGGGGAGCTGTTTTTT. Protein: CASSNSRVTGELFF.

CDR3 sequence reads: CASSPGTTGSTDTQYF. The CDR3 region has the DNA TGTGCCAGCTCACCAGGAACTACAGGGAGCACAGATACGCAGTATTTT. The chain links TRBV18 to TRBJ2-3; possible D gene TRBD1, 6 bases. Germline V gene lookup returns CDR1 KGHSH and CDR2 LQKENI. The CDR3 spans 16 residues. V lost 2 bases and J 0 bases, leaving 12 bases between the germline ends.

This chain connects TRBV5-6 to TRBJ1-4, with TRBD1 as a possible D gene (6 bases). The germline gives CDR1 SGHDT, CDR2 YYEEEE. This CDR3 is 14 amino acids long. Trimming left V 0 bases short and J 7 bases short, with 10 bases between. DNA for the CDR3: TGTGCCAGCAGCTTGGGGGGGCTAGGTGAAAAACTGTTTTTT. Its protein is CASSLGGLGEKLFF.

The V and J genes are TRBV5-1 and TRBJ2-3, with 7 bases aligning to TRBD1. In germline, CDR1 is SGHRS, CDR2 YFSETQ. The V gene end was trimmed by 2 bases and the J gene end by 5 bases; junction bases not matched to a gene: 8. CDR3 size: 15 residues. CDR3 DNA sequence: TGCGCCAGCAGCTTCCAGGGGGAGTGGGGAGATACGCAGTATTTT. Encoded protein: CASSFQGEWGDTQYF.

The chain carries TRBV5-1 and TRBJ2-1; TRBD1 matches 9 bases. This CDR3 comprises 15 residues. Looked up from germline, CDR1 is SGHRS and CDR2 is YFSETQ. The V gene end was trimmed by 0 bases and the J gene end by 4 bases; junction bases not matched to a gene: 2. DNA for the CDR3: TGCGCCAGCAGCTTGGATGGACAGGGGTACAATGAGCAGTTCTTC. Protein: CASSLDGQGYNEQFF.

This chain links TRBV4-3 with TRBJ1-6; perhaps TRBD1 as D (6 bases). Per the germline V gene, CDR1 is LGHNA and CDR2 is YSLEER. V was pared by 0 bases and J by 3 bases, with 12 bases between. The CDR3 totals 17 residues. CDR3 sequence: CASSQDVRTDYNSPLHF. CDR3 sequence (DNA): TGCGCCAGCAGCCAAGATGTACGGACAGACTATAATTCACCCCTCCACTTT.

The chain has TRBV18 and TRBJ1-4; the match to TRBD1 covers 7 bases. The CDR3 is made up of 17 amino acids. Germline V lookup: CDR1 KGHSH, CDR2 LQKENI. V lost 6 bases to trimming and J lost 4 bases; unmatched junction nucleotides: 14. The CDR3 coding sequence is TGTGCCAGCTCCCTGATGGAGTGGACAGGCTTTAATGAAAAACTGTTTTTT. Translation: CASSLMEWTGFNEKLFF.